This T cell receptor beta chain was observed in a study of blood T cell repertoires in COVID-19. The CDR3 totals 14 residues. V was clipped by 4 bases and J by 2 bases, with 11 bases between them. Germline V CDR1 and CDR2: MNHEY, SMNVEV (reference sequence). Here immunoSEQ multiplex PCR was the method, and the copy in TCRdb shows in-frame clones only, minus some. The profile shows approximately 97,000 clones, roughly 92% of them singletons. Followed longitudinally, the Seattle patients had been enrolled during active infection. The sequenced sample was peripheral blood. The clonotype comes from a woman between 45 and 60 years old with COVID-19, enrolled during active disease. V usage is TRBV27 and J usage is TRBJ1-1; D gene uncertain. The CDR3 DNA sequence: TGTGCCAGCAGTTGGTCGCAGGCCAACACTGAAGCTTTCTTT. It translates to CASSWSQANTEAFF.